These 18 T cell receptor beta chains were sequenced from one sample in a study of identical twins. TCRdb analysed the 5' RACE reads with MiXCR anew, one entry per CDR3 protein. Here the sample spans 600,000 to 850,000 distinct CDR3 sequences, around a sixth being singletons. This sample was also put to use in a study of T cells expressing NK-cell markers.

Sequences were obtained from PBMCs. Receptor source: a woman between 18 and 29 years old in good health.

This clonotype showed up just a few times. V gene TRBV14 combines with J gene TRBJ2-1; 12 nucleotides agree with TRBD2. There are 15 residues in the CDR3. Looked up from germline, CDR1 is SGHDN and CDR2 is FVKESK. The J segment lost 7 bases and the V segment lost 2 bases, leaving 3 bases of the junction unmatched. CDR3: CASSQRLAGVNEQFF. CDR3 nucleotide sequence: TGTGCCAGCAGCCAAAGACTAGCGGGAGTTAATGAGCAGTTCTTC.

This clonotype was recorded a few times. The CDR3 loop is CASSLIVTDTQYF. CDR3 coding DNA: TGTGCCAGCAGTTTAATAGTGACAGATACGCAGTATTTT. The gene calls are TRBV7-9 and TRBJ2-3; D is unresolved. The germline gives CDR1 SEHNR, CDR2 FQNEAQ (reference sequence). V shed 6 bases and J shed 3 bases, with 10 bases lying between them. The CDR3 is made up of 13 amino acids.

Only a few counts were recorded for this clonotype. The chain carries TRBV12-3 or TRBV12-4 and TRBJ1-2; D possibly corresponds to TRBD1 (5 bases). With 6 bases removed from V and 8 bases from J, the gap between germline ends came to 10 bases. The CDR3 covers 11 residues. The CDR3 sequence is CASRGPSGYTF. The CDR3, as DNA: TGTGCCAGCAGGGGACCTTCCGGCTACACCTTC.

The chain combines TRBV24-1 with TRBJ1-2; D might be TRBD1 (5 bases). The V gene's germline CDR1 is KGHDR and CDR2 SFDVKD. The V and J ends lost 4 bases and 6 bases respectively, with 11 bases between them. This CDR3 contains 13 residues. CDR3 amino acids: CATSEAQGHGYTF. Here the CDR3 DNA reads TGTGCCACCAGTGAGGCGCAGGGCCATGGCTACACCTTC.

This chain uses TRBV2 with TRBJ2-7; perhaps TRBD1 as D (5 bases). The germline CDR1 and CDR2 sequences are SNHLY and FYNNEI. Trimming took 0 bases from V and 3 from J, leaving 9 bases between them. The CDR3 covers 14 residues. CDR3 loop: CASSEAPGNYEQYF. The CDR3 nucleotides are TGTGCCAGCAGTGAAGCCCCAGGGAACTACGAGCAGTACTTC.

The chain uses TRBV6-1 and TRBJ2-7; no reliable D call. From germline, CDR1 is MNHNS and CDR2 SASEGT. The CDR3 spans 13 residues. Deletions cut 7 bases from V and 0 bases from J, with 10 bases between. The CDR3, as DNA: TGTGCCAGCAACGAGCGACTCTCCTACGAGCAGTACTTC. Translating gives CASNERLSYEQYF.

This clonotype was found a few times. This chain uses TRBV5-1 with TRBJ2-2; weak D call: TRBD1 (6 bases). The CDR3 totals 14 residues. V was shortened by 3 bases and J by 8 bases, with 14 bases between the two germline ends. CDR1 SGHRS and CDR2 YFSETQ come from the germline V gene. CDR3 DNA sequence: TGCGCCAGCAGCTGGGGACAAACCCCGGGGGAGCTGTTTTTT. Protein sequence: CASSWGQTPGELFF.

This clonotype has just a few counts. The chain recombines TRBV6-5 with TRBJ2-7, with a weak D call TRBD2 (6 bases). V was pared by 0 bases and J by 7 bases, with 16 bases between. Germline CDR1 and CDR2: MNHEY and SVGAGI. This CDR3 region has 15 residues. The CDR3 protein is CASSYSGGTGVEQYF. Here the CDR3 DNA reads TGTGCCAGCAGTTACTCAGGAGGGACGGGGGTTGAGCAGTACTTC.

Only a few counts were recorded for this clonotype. The CDR3 DNA follows: TGTGCCAGCAGTCCACCTCGGACTAGCGGCCGTGGGGATACGCAGTATTTT. Translated: CASSPPRTSGRGDTQYF. This chain connects TRBV6-2 or TRBV6-3 to TRBJ2-3, with TRBD2 identical over 10 bases. Losses at the gene ends were 5 bases for V and 6 bases for J; bases not matched to a gene: 14. The CDR3 has 17 residues. The V gene's germline CDR1 is MNHEY and CDR2 SVGEGT.

The CDR3 sequence: CASSSRLVSTDTQYF. In DNA, the CDR3 is TGTGCCAGCAGCTCGAGACTGGTGAGCACAGATACGCAGTATTTT. The rearrangement links TRBV11-2 to TRBJ2-3; D unresolved. This CDR3 contains 15 residues. V was trimmed by 4 bases and J by 0 bases, leaving 11 bases between them. The germline V gene has CDR1 SGHAT and CDR2 FQNNGV. Full variable domain (remainder filled in from reference TRBV11-2 and TRBJ2-3): EAGVAQSPRYKIIEKRQSVAFWCNPISGHATLYWYQQILGQGPKLLIQFQNNGVVDDSQLPKDRFSAERLKGVDSTLKIQPAKLEDSAVYLCASSSRLVSTDTQYFGPGTRLTVL.

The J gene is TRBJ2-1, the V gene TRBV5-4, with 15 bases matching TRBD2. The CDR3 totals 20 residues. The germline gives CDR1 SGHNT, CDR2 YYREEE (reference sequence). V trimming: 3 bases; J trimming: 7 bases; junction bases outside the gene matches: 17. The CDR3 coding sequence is TGTGCCAGCAGCTCGCTACCCGGGACTAGCGGGAGGTGGAGTGGGAATGAGCAGTTCTTC. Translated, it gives CASSSLPGTSGRWSGNEQFF.

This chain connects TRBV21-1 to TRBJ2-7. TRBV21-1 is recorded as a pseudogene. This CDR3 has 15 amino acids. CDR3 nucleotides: TGTGCCAGCAGCAAACCAGCCATCAAACTCTACGAGCAGTACTTC. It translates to CASSKPAIKLYEQYF.

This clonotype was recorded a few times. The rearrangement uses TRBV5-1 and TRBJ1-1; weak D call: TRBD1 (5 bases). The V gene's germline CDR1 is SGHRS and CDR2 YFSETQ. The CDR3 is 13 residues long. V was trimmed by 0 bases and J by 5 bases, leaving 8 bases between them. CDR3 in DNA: TGCGCCAGCAGCTTGGAACAGGTTACTGAAGCTTTCTTT. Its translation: CASSLEQVTEAFF.

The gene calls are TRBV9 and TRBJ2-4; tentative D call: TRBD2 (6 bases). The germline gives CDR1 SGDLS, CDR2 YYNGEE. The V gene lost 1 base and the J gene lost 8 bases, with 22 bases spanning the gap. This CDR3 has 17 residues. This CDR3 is CASSVTSWGVWGDIQYF. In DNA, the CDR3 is TGTGCCAGCAGCGTAACCTCGTGGGGGGTCTGGGGGGACATTCAGTACTTC.

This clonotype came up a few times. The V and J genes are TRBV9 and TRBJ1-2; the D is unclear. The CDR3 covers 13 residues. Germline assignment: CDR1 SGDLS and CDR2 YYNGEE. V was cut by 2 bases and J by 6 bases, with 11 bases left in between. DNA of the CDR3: TGTGCCAGCAGCGTCGAACAGACCAATGGCTACACCTTC. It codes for CASSVEQTNGYTF.

The CDR3 reads CASSLRAGHNEQFF. CDR3 bases: TGTGCCAGCAGCTTACGCGCGGGGCACAATGAGCAGTTCTTC. The genes are TRBV7-2 and TRBJ2-1; TRBD2 is a possible D gene (6 bases). The CDR3 extends over 14 amino acids. Germline V CDR1 and CDR2: SGHTA, FQGNSA. V dropped 2 bases and J dropped 5 bases, with 10 bases sitting between them. The full variable domain, with the rest looked up from reference TRBV7-2 and TRBJ2-1, is GAGVSQSPSNKVTEKGKDVELRCDPISGHTALYWYRQSLGQGLEFLIYFQGNSAPDKSGLPSDRFSAERTGGSVSTLTIQRTQQEDSAVYLCASSLRAGHNEQFFGPGTRLTVL.

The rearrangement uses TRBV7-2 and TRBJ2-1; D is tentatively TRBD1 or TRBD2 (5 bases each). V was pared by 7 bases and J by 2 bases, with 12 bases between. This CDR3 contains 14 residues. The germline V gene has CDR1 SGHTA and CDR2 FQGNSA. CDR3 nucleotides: TGTGCCAGCACCCCTGGGGGTGCCTACAATGAGCAGTTCTTC. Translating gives CASTPGGAYNEQFF.

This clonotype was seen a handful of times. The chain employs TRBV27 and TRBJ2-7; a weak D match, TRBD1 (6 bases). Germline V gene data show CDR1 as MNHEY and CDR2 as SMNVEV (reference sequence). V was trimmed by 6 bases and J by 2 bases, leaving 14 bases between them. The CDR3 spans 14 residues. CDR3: CASRLRQAAYEQYF. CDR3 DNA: TGTGCCAGCAGACTCCGACAGGCCGCCTACGAGCAGTACTTC.